Reported below is one T cell receptor (beta chain). CDR3 length: 13 amino acids. After removal of 4 bases from V and 6 bases from J, the junction contained 3 bases not matched to a gene. The data derive from a study of blood T cell repertoires in COVID-19. About the research overall: Collection of acute and convalescent COVID-19 samples took place in the United States, Italy and Spain. PBMCs, B-cell-depleted T cells, or T cells were the source of the cDNA or gDNA that made up the material.

In the authors' methods: Amplified reference gene primers provided the basis for estimating nucleated cell counts. Sequencing used immunoSEQ multiplex PCR; TCRdb keeps in-frame clones, though not all of them. For V, J and clone size, that table is used; D and trimming come from the DNA. The data contain 200,000 to 250,000 clones, 70% to 90% of them singletons. The chain employs TRBV5-3 and TRBJ2-1, with 8 bases fitting TRBD1. TRBV5-3 is sorted into the ORF group, with uncertain function. Sequencing was carried out using peripheral blood. This TCR was recovered from a man between 18 and 35 years old with active or convalescent COVID-19. DNA of the CDR3: TGTGCCAGAAGCCGGACAGGGATCAATGAGCAGTTCTTC. Residues: CARSRTGINEQFF.